These 24 T cell receptor beta chains came from one sample sequenced in a study of early T cells in non-severe SARS-CoV-2 infection. TCRdb independently ran MiXCR on the 5' RACE reads; one entry per CDR3 protein. The sample consists of 20,000 to 30,000 distinct CDR3 sequences, roughly 5% of them appearing once. The sample was whole blood. The receptors originated from an adult who was a healthcare worker with PCR-confirmed SARS-CoV-2 infection or an uninfected control (not recorded which).

This clonotype occurred many times. The rearrangement joins TRBV29-1 to TRBJ2-7; 13 bases are shared with TRBD2. CDR1 and CDR2 (germline): SQVTM, ANQGSEA. The V gene end was trimmed by 4 bases and the J gene end by 4 bases; junction bases not matched to a gene: 4. This CDR3 is built from 14 residues. The CDR3 here is CSVGGTSGVYEQYF. The CDR3 DNA is TGCAGCGTTGGGGGGACTAGCGGGGTGTACGAGCAGTACTTC.

This clonotype was counted many times. V is TRBV12-3 or TRBV12-4 and J is TRBJ2-4; D is possibly TRBD1 or TRBD2 (5 bases each). The CDR3 is 13 amino acids. Deletions cut 8 bases from V and 8 bases from J, with 16 bases between. The DNA of the CDR3 is TGTGCCAGCCGTCCGAGGGGCTTGCACATTCAGTACTTC. Amino acid sequence: CASRPRGLHIQYF.

This clonotype was recorded at least ten times. The V gene is TRBV6-4, the J gene TRBJ1-2, with D hard to call. Trimming stripped 3 bases from V and 0 bases from J, with 5 bases between. The CDR3 consists of 13 residues. Germline CDR1 MRHNA, CDR2 SNTAGT. The CDR3 protein is CASSEQPNYGYTF. Written as DNA, the CDR3 is TGTGCCAGCAGTGAACAGCCTAACTATGGCTACACCTTC.

This clonotype was found many times. V and J are TRBV7-9 and TRBJ2-3; the D gene could be TRBD1 or TRBD2 (6 bases each). V lost 5 bases, J lost 4 bases, and 16 bases lay in between. Germline CDR1 reads SEHNR; CDR2 reads FQNEAQ (reference sequence). The CDR3 runs to 15 residues. Here the CDR3 reads CASSGPGAPSDTQYF. The CDR3 bases are TGTGCCAGCAGCGGCCCGGGGGCCCCATCAGATACGCAGTATTTT.

This clonotype was detected a few times. The J gene is TRBJ1-3, the V gene TRBV7-6, with TRBD1 as a possible D gene (5 bases). The CDR3 length is 15 residues. In germline, CDR1 is SGHVS, CDR2 FNYEAQ. Deletions cut 5 bases from V and 2 bases from J, with 13 bases between. For the CDR3, the DNA is TGTGCCAGCAGCCGATGGGAGGGGCCTGGAAACACCATATATTTT. Amino acids: CASSRWEGPGNTIYF. Full variable domain (missing parts from reference TRBV7-6 and TRBJ1-3): GAGVSQSPRYKVTKRGQDVALRCDPISGHVSLYWYRQALGQGPEFLTYFNYEAQQDKSGLPNDRFSAERPEGSISTLTIQRTEQRDSAMYRCASSRWEGPGNTIYFGEGSWLTVV.

Here the CDR3 reads CAIRDRENTEAFF. The CDR3 DNA is TGTGCCATCAGAGACAGAGAGAACACTGAAGCTTTCTTT. J is TRBJ1-1 and V is TRBV10-3; D possibly corresponds to TRBD1 (5 bases). Germline assignment: CDR1 ENHRY and CDR2 SYGVKD. This CDR3 is 13 amino acids long. The V end lost 6 bases, the J end lost 1 base, and 9 bases lay between the germline ends.

This clonotype occurred many times. This rearrangement joins TRBV30 to TRBJ1-1; no reliable D call. Germline loops: CDR1 GTSNPN, CDR2 SVGIG (reference sequence). V lost 0 bases, J lost 8 bases, and 10 bases lay in between. The CDR3 is 12 residues long. The CDR3 here is CAWSVGSLEAFF. The DNA for the CDR3 is TGTGCCTGGAGTGTAGGCAGCCTCGAAGCTTTCTTT.

Many counts were recorded for this clonotype. The V and J genes are TRBV5-1 and TRBJ2-2; possibly TRBD1 for D (5 bases). The V and J ends lost 0 bases and 5 bases respectively, with 14 bases between them. Germline-derived CDR1 and CDR2 are SGHRS and YFSETQ. This CDR3 comprises 16 residues. This chain's CDR3 is CASSLEGQGRTGELFF. The CDR3 DNA sequence: TGCGCCAGCAGCTTGGAGGGTCAGGGAAGGACCGGGGAGCTGTTTTTT.

This clonotype was seen a handful of times. CDR3: CASSPNPSPPGANVLTF. CDR3 DNA sequence: TGCGCCAGCAGCCCCAATCCCTCCCCGCCTGGGGCCAACGTCCTGACTTTC. The chain recombines TRBV4-3 with TRBJ2-6; D not certain. Germline V CDR1 and CDR2: LGHNA, YSLEER. V dropped 4 bases and J dropped 2 bases, with 15 bases sitting between them. The CDR3 contains 17 residues.

The table lists this clonotype with many counts. The chain couples TRBV5-4 to TRBJ1-1, with D possibly TRBD1 on 6 matching bases. In germline, CDR1 is SGHNT, CDR2 YYREEE (reference sequence). This CDR3 has 13 residues. V was shortened by 1 base and J by 8 bases, with 12 bases between the two germline ends. The CDR3 here is CASSLIGGTEAFF. The DNA for the CDR3 is TGTGCCAGCAGCTTGATAGGCGGGACAGAAGCTTTCTTT.

The chain carries TRBV5-4 and TRBJ2-3; the D gene is possibly TRBD1 (5 bases). This CDR3 is 14 amino acids long. V lost 5 bases, J lost 2 bases, and 12 bases lay in between. Germline V gives CDR1 SGHNT, CDR2 YYREEE (reference sequence). The CDR3 sequence: CASSDVGHTDTQYF. CDR3 DNA: TGTGCCAGCAGTGATGTCGGACACACAGATACGCAGTATTTT.

V and J are TRBV5-6 and TRBJ2-1; 11 bases match TRBD2. CDR3 length: 17 residues. From germline, CDR1 is SGHDT and CDR2 YYEEEE. Losses at the gene ends were 0 bases for V and 6 bases for J; bases not matched to a gene: 8. CDR3 in DNA: TGTGCCAGCAGCTTGGGGCTACTAGCGGGGGATTTCAATGAGCAGTTCTTC. Translating gives CASSLGLLAGDFNEQFF.

A word on this clonotype: The junction differs from germline at one of its ends, possibly a read error. The chain carries TRBV5-1 and TRBJ1-6; the D is unclear. The CDR3 is 16 amino acids. CDR1 is SGHRS and CDR2 is YFSETQ in the germline V gene. The CDR3 coding sequence is TGCTCCAGCAGCTTGGAAGGTGTCAGCCAGAAGTCACCCCTCCACTTT. Translating it yields CSSSLEGVSQKSPLHF. The full variable domain, with the rest looked up from reference TRBV5-1 and TRBJ1-6, is KAGVTQTPRYLIKTRGQQVTLSCSPISGHRSVSWYQQTPGQGLQFLFEYFSETQRNKGNFPGRFSGRQFSNSRSEMNVSTLELGDSALYLCSSSLEGVSQKSPLHFGNGTRLTVT.

This clonotype came up a few times. V usage is TRBV5-1 and J usage is TRBJ1-1; D is unresolved. The CDR3 is made up of 13 amino acids. Germline V gene sequence: CDR1 SGHRS, CDR2 YFSETQ. Trimming left V 4 bases short and J 3 bases short, with 10 bases between. CDR3 nucleotide sequence: TGCGCCAGCAGCCCCACAAGTGACACTGAAGCTTTCTTT. Its protein is CASSPTSDTEAFF.

This clonotype was recorded at least ten times. V and J are TRBV10-3 and TRBJ2-7, with 11 nucleotides matching TRBD1. Germline CDR1 and CDR2: ENHRY and SYGVKD. The CDR3 sequence is 17 residues long. V trimming: 2 bases; J trimming: 5 bases; junction bases outside the gene matches: 11. CDR3 nucleotides: TGTGCCATCAGTGAGCCCCGCGTGGGACAGGGGGTGAACGAGCAGTACTTC. It is translated as CAISEPRVGQGVNEQYF.

The chain's CDR3 is CASSGGGGGSYNEQFF. CDR3 DNA sequence: TGTGCCAGCAGCGGAGGCGGGGGGGGCTCCTACAATGAGCAGTTCTTC. This chain links TRBV11-1 with TRBJ2-1; TRBD2 aligns across 9 bases. The V segment lost 5 bases and the J segment 0 bases; nucleotides outside the gene matches: 5. The CDR3 totals 16 residues. The germline CDR1 and CDR2 sequences are SGHAT and FQDESV (reference sequence).

The table lists this clonotype with a few counts. The CDR3 bases are TGTGCCAGCAGCCGAGGTCGAGATACGCAGTATTTT. This codes for CASSRGRDTQYF. The chain carries TRBV12-3 or TRBV12-4 and TRBJ2-3; D unclear. The CDR3 has 12 residues. Trimming took 6 bases from V and 5 from J, leaving 9 bases between them.

The chain combines TRBV11-2 with TRBJ2-1; maybe TRBD2 (6 bases). CDR1 SGHAT and CDR2 FQNNGV come from the germline V gene. The CDR3 loop spans 13 amino acids. V was cut by 5 bases and J by 4 bases, with 9 bases left in between. The CDR3 protein is CASSRELYNEQFF. CDR3 nucleotides: TGTGCCAGCAGCCGGGAGTTATACAATGAGCAGTTCTTC. Together with reference TRBV11-2 and TRBJ2-1, the CDR3 gives the full variable domain: EAGVAQSPRYKIIEKRQSVAFWCNPISGHATLYWYQQILGQGPKLLIQFQNNGVVDDSQLPKDRFSAERLKGVDSTLKIQPAKLEDSAVYLCASSRELYNEQFFGPGTRLTVL.

In this sample, this clonotype turned up many times. The V and J genes are TRBV7-2 and TRBJ1-6; D unclear. This CDR3 spans 15 amino acids. Trimming shortened V by 10 bases and J by 12 bases, and 25 bases separated the two germline ends. Germline assignment: CDR1 SGHTA and CDR2 FQGNSA. The CDR3 sequence: CATLPGGIGMGPLHF. CDR3 nucleotides: TGTGCCACCCTTCCCGGTGGGATAGGTATGGGACCCCTCCACTTT.

This clonotype showed up many times. The rearrangement joins TRBV11-2 to TRBJ2-3; no definite D call. Trimming pared 7 bases from V and 2 bases from J, leaving 4 bases between. In germline, CDR1 is SGHAT, CDR2 FQNNGV. The CDR3 runs 11 residues. In DNA, the CDR3 is TGTGCCAGCACCTCCACAGATACGCAGTATTTT. Translation: CASTSTDTQYF.

This clonotype was detected only a few times. This chain links TRBV20-1 with TRBJ2-1; TRBD2 might be the D (6 bases). This CDR3 has 14 amino acids. Between the trimmed V and J ends, which lost 2 bases and 7 bases, there was a span of 15 bases. Germline V gene sequence: CDR1 DFQATT, CDR2 SNEGSKA (reference sequence). The DNA of the CDR3 is TGCAGTGCTAGACCTCCGGGACTTAGGAATGAGCAGTTCTTC. Protein: CSARPPGLRNEQFF.

This clonotype was seen many times. The chain couples TRBV18 to TRBJ2-7; 8 bases fit TRBD1. This CDR3 comprises 14 residues. Unmatched junction bases numbered 5, after V lost 2 bases and J lost 5 bases. Germline V gene lookup returns CDR1 KGHSH and CDR2 LQKENI. In DNA, the CDR3 is TGTGCCAGCTCACCAGAGACAGGGGTCCACGAGCAGTACTTC. This gives the protein CASSPETGVHEQYF.

There are a few counts of this clonotype. CDR3: CASSPTSGGRGDTQYF. In DNA form, the CDR3 reads TGTGCCAGCAGCCCAACTAGCGGGGGACGAGGAGATACGCAGTATTTT. The chain employs TRBV6-2 or TRBV6-3 and TRBJ2-3, with TRBD2 identical over 11 bases. Per the germline V gene, CDR1 is MNHEY and CDR2 is SVGEGT. The ends lost 6 bases at V and 5 bases at J; junction bases unmatched: 10. The CDR3 contains 16 residues.

This clonotype was detected only a few times. The CDR3 sequence is CASSDGEYYGYTF. The DNA for the CDR3 is TGTGCCAGTAGCGACGGGGAGTACTATGGCTACACCTTC. The rearrangement uses TRBV19 and TRBJ1-2; D unclear. Trimming removed 6 bases at V and 3 bases at J, with 11 bases between. CDR3 size: 13 residues. Germline CDR1 reads LNHDA; CDR2 reads SQIVND (reference sequence).